Listed below are T cell receptor beta chains from one sample, sequenced in a study of CD8+ T cells in alopecia areata. Sequencing was performed with immunoSEQ multiplex PCR; in TCRdb, only in-frame clones are kept and a portion is missing. The sample carries approximately 6,000 clones, just over 60% recorded once. This material consisted of skin, taken at week 0. The receptor set was obtained from a human donor with alopecia areata. The CDR3 runs from the conserved cysteine through the conserved F or W. A D gene is named only where the DNA matches it firmly. A clone size is listed for some rows: how often the clone was seen (once, few, many), or a class if it is expanded.

d_gene	len	j_gene	v_gene	abundance	CDR3nt	CDR3aa
-	15	TRBJ2-1	TRBV6-6	-	TGTGCCAGCAGTAAAACCACCGGGGGTGTCAATGAGCAGTTCTTC	CASSKTTGGVNEQFF
-	14	TRBJ2-7	TRBV7-2	-	TGTGCCAGCAGCTTAGTCGGACGCACCACCGAGCAGTACTTC	CASSLVGRTTEQYF
-	16	TRBJ2-3	TRBV7-9	-	TGTGCCAGCAGCTCGCGGGACTCGATAAGCACAGATACGCAGTATTTT	CASSSRDSISTDTQYF
-	16	TRBJ1-3	TRBV27	-	TGTGCCAGCAGTTCTACCGGGATCTTACCCGGGAACACCATATATTTT	CASSSTGILPGNTIYF
TRBD1	13	TRBJ2-7	TRBV10-3	-	TGTGCCATCAGTGTTAACAGGGGCTACGAGCAGTACTTC	CAISVNRGYEQYF
TRBD1	16	TRBJ2-1	TRBV7-9	-	TGTGCCAGCAGCGTTCGAACCGGGACAGGGGCCAATGAGCAGTTCTTC	CASSVRTGTGANEQFF
-	11	TRBJ1-1	TRBV19	-	TGTGCCAGTAGTCGCGGAACTGAAGCTTTCTTT	CASSRGTEAFF
-	16	TRBJ1-2	TRBV7-2	once	TGTGCCAGCAGCTTAGTTCGCGACCAAGGAAGGGGTGGCTACACCTTC	CASSLVRDQGRGGYTF
-	14	TRBJ2-7	TRBV10-2	few	TGCGCCAGCAGTGAGGATGGGGGAACCTACGAGCAGTACTTC	CASSEDGGTYEQYF
TRBD1	14	TRBJ1-1	TRBV6-5	-	TGTGCCAGCAGACCACACGACAGGGACACTGAAGCTTTCTTT	CASRPHDRDTEAFF
TRBD1	14	TRBJ1-2	TRBV4-1	-	TGCGCCAGCAGCCAACCGACAGGGAGCCATGGCTACACCTTC	CASSQPTGSHGYTF
-	14	TRBJ2-5	TRBV5-1	medium-sized	TGCGCCAGCAGCTTGGCTGGGCCCCAAGAGACCCAGTACTTC	CASSLAGPQETQYF
-	15	TRBJ2-3	TRBV19	-	TGTGCCAGTAGTATATTTAATCAGGGTGGGAATACGCAGTATTTT	CASSIFNQGGNTQYF
-	12	TRBJ1-1	TRBV18	few	TGTGCCAGCTCACCAGGACAAGACGAAGCTTTCTTT	CASSPGQDEAFF
-	15	TRBJ1-5	TRBV5-8	-	TGTGCCAGCAGCTTGCAGGGGATCGGCAATCAGCCCCAGCATTTT	CASSLQGIGNQPQHF
-	12	TRBJ1-4	TRBV6-6	-	TGTGCCAGCAAAACCTCCGGCGAAAAACTGTTTTTT	CASKTSGEKLFF
TRBD2	15	TRBJ2-3	TRBV2	-	TGTGCCAGCAGTAGGACTAGCGGGGGGGCTGATACGCAGTATTTT	CASSRTSGGADTQYF
-	15	TRBJ1-6	TRBV6-1	-	TGTGCCAGCAGTCTCCTCGGCGCTAGCGGCTCACCCCTCCACTTT	CASSLLGASGSPLHF
TRBD2	16	TRBJ2-1	TRBV19	-	TGTGCCAGTGGGGCGGGAGGATGGCGGGGGGGCAATGAGCAGTTCTTC	CASGAGGWRGGNEQFF
TRBD1	16	TRBJ1-5	TRBV27	once	TGTGCCAGCAGTTTCCTGTGGGGACAGGGAAGTGGGCCCCAGCATTTT	CASSFLWGQGSGPQHF
TRBD1	13	TRBJ1-2	TRBV6-5	-	TGTGCCAGCAGTTTAACAGGGGGCGATGGCTACACCTTC	CASSLTGGDGYTF
TRBD1	13	TRBJ2-7	TRBV19	-	TGTGCCAGTTCCCGGGACAGGGGGCAAGAGCAGTACTTC	CASSRDRGQEQYF
TRBD1	15	TRBJ1-5	TRBV29-1	-	TGCAGCGTGGGGGGGACAGCGGGCGGCAATCAGCCCCAGCATTTT	CSVGGTAGGNQPQHF
-	15	TRBJ2-7	TRBV11-2	-	TGTGCCAGCAGCTTAGCCCCAATAGCCACCTACGAGCAGTACTTC	CASSLAPIATYEQYF
-	15	TRBJ1-1	TRBV7-9	-	TGTGCCAGCAGCCGCAGCCAGGGAATGGGCACTGAAGCTTTCTTT	CASSRSQGMGTEAFF
TRBD2	17	TRBJ2-1	TRBV19	-	TGTGCCAGCCGGACTAGCGGGGGGGTTGGCGGTGGAAATGAGCAGTTCTTC	CASRTSGGVGGGNEQFF
-	15	TRBJ1-3	TRBV7-2	-	TGTGCCAGCAGCTCCCCCGGGGGTGTTGGAAACACCATATATTTT	CASSSPGGVGNTIYF
TRBD1	15	TRBJ1-4	TRBV19	few	TGTGCCAGTAGCTCCGGACAGGTGGAGCGAGAAAAACTGTTTTTT	CASSSGQVEREKLFF
TRBD1	19	TRBJ2-2	TRBV19	few	TGTGCCAGTAGTAAGATGCGGAGACAGGGGCCCATGAACACCGGGGAGCTGTTTTTT	CASSKMRRQGPMNTGELFF
-	16	TRBJ2-3	TRBV5-4	-	TGCGCCAGCAGCCAAGTTGACATGGGCTTCACAGATACGCAGTATTTT	CASSQVDMGFTDTQYF
TRBD1	14	TRBJ2-5	TRBV10-3	-	TGTGCCATCAGTGGACAGGGGGGCCAAGAGACCCAGTACTTC	CAISGQGGQETQYF
-	14	TRBJ1-6	TRBV6-6	-	TGTGCCAGCAGTTACAGGACAAGCGGACCACCCCTCCACTTT	CASSYRTSGPPLHF
TRBD2	15	TRBJ2-2	TRBV2	-	TGTGCCAGCAGGGAGCGGGGGGGCCCTCCCGGGGAGCTGTTTTTT	CASRERGGPPGELFF
-	16	TRBJ1-1	TRBV6-5	-	TGTGCCAGCAGTTACCGGGGGGGCTCGGGAAACACTGAAGCTTTCTTT	CASSYRGGSGNTEAFF
-	14	TRBJ2-7	TRBV11-1	-	TGTGCCAGCAGCGCCTTAGGTCGAAGAGGCGAGCAGTACTTC	CASSALGRRGEQYF
-	19	TRBJ1-4	TRBV7-6	-	TGTGCCAGCAGCTTAGGTCCGGACACCACAACGTACACTAATGAAAAACTGTTTTTT	CASSLGPDTTTYTNEKLFF
-	16	TRBJ2-3	TRBV7-7	-	TGTGCCAGCAGCTTAATCCCCTTTGGTGGCCCAGATACGCAGTATTTT	CASSLIPFGGPDTQYF
TRBD1	17	TRBJ2-1	TRBV11-2	few	TGTGCCAGCAGCTTATTGTATTGGGACAGGGGCTGGAATGAGCAGTTCTTC	CASSLLYWDRGWNEQFF
-	13	TRBJ2-1	TRBV5-1	-	TGCGCCAGCAGCTTGGGACGGAGCAATGAGCAGTTCTTC	CASSLGRSNEQFF
TRBD1	15	TRBJ1-1	TRBV19	-	TGTGCCAGTACCCCATTAGGGCAGGGGGAGACTGAAGCTTTCTTT	CASTPLGQGETEAFF
TRBD1	15	TRBJ2-1	TRBV6-5	-	TGTGCCAGCAGTTACGCGGGACAGGGAGGAGATGAGCAGTTCTTC	CASSYAGQGGDEQFF
-	13	TRBJ2-7	TRBV5-6	-	TGTGCCAGCAGCTTGGTAGACAGTTACGAGCAGTACTTC	CASSLVDSYEQYF
-	15	TRBJ2-3	TRBV27	few	TGTGCCAGCAGTTTGCGGCAGCCTAGCACAGATACGCAGTATTTT	CASSLRQPSTDTQYF
-	12	TRBJ2-7	TRBV2	few	TGTAGCAGCATGGGCATCGGCTACGAGCAGTACTTC	CSSMGIGYEQYF
TRBD1	14	TRBJ1-2	TRBV6-5	-	TGTGCCAGCAGTGAGACTCACAGGGGATTGGGCTACACCTTC	CASSETHRGLGYTF
-	18	TRBJ2-3	TRBV7-3	once	TGTGCCAGCAGCTTAACCCCCCGGACAGGGAGGGCTACAGATACGCAGTATTTT	CASSLTPRTGRATDTQYF
-	13	TRBJ1-5	TRBV2	-	TGTGCCAGCAACGGAGGGAACAATCAGCCCCAGCATTTT	CASNGGNNQPQHF
TRBD2	15	TRBJ2-5	TRBV11-1	-	TGTGCCAGCAGCCAAAGACTAGCGGGGCAAGAGACCCAGTACTTC	CASSQRLAGQETQYF
-	14	TRBJ1-1	TRBV5-1	-	TGCGCCAGCAGCTTGATGGCGGGGAACACTGAAGCTTTCTTT	CASSLMAGNTEAFF
-	14	TRBJ1-1	TRBV27	-	TGTTCCAGCAGTTTGCGGTTGTGGAACACTGAAGCTTTCTTT	CSSSLRLWNTEAFF
TRBD1	14	TRBJ1-2	TRBV6-1	-	TGTGCCAGCAGTGAAAGGGGACAGGGATATGGCTACACCTTC	CASSERGQGYGYTF
-	17	TRBJ2-7	TRBV4-1	-	TGCGCCAGCAGCCAAGCCCCCCGGGGGGCGAGCTCCTACGAGCAGTACTTC	CASSQAPRGASSYEQYF